These 6 T cell receptor beta chains came from one sample sequenced in a study of response to subunit inactivated influenza vaccine. TCRdb fed the RT-PCR reads into MiXCR, producing one record per CDR3 protein. The repertoire consists of approximately 700,000 distinct CDR3 sequences, with 11% to 15% occurring once and the leading ten covering 6% to 7%. The starting material was PBMCs from blood, obtained around 15 days before vaccination. These receptors all stem from a man aged 50-60 years who received an inactivated influenza vaccine.

This clonotype turned up a few times. This chain joins TRBV11-2 and TRBJ2-1; a possible D gene is TRBD1 (5 bases). Germline V gene data show CDR1 as SGHAT and CDR2 as FQNNGV. The V and J ends lost 3 bases and 5 bases respectively, with 11 bases between them. The CDR3 runs to 14 residues. The CDR3 DNA sequence: TGTGCCAGCAGCTTTTATGGGGCAGACAATGAGCAGTTCTTC. This gives the protein CASSFYGADNEQFF.

This clonotype was observed many times. This chain joins TRBV5-1 and TRBJ1-3, with D perhaps matching TRBD1 (6 bases). This CDR3 is 16 amino acids long. V was clipped by 3 bases and J by 0 bases, with 13 bases between them. The germline gives CDR1 SGHRS, CDR2 YFSETQ. CDR3 in DNA: TGCGCCAGCAGCTCCCGGGACATGAACTCTGGAAACACCATATATTTT. It translates to CASSSRDMNSGNTIYF.

There are a few counts of this clonotype. V usage is TRBV20-1 and J usage is TRBJ2-1, with 11 bases fitting TRBD2. V was pared by 2 bases and J by 8 bases, with 11 bases of the junction left unmatched. The CDR3 is made up of 16 amino acids. The V gene's germline CDR1 is DFQATT and CDR2 SNEGSKA (reference sequence). The CDR3 DNA follows: TGCAGTGCTAGAACTATTAGCGGGAGGGCCTTCGATGAGCAGTTCTTC. This codes for CSARTISGRAFDEQFF.

The rearrangement links TRBV7-9 to TRBJ2-4; 8 bases are shared with TRBD2. Germline CDR1 SEHNR, CDR2 FQNEAQ (reference sequence). With V trimmed by 1 base and J by 5 bases, 10 bases remained unmatched. The CDR3 contains 17 residues. As DNA, the CDR3 is TGTGCCAGCAGCTTAGTAACTAGCGGCGCCTCGCAAAACATTCAGTACTTC. Its translation: CASSLVTSGASQNIQYF.

This clonotype was observed many times. The V gene is TRBV4-2, the J gene TRBJ2-2; 10 bases are a match to TRBD2. V shed 5 bases and J 1 base; nucleotides not matched to a gene: 19. Germline assignment: CDR1 LGHNA and CDR2 YNFKEQ. CDR3 length: 21 amino acids. The CDR3 here is CASSTRILAGGTVGNTGELFF. The CDR3, as DNA: TGTGCCAGCAGCACCCGAATCTTAGCGGGAGGCACAGTTGGGAACACCGGGGAGCTGTTTTTT.

In this sample, this clonotype turned up a few times. The chain combines TRBV11-2 with TRBJ2-1; D is unclear. CDR1 SGHAT and CDR2 FQNNGV come from the germline V gene. This CDR3 contains 17 residues. V lost 2 bases to trimming and J lost 0 bases, with 14 bases between them. CDR3 nucleotides: TGTGCCAGCAGCTTATTTCAATGGCTCTCCTCCTACAATGAGCAGTTCTTC. Protein: CASSLFQWLSSYNEQFF.